Listed below are T cell receptor beta chains from one sample, sequenced in a study of breast tumors, draining lymph nodes, adjacent tissues. TCRdb used MiXCR to reprocess the multiplex PCR reads, holding one entry per CDR3 protein. The data show roughly 100,000 distinct CDR3 sequences, with less than 40% seen just once and 5.5% to 7% held by the top ten. Sequencing was carried out using axillary lymph node tissue. These receptors were taken from a female donor with breast cancer. Some clones in this sample may be carry-over from other donors' samples. Each CDR3 is given with its conserved first and last residue. D genes are given only for firm matches. Size is stated as once, few, many or a size class.

cdr3_nt: TGTGCCAGCAGTTTACGCAGGGGCGGGGAGACCCAGTACTTC; cdr3_aa: CASSLRRGGETQYF; j_call: TRBJ2-5; clone_size: many; d_call: .; v_call: TRBV27
cdr3_nt: TGTGCCAGCAGTCCCACGAGGGCACCCCTCCACTTT; cdr3_aa: CASSPTRAPLHF; j_call: TRBJ1-6; clone_size: many; d_call: .; v_call: TRBV28
cdr3_nt: TGCAGTGCTAGTATGCCTACCACAGATACGCAGTATTTT; cdr3_aa: CSASMPTTDTQYF; j_call: TRBJ2-3; clone_size: many; d_call: .; v_call: TRBV20-1
cdr3_nt: TGTGCCAGCAGCTCCGCCCCGGGACACAACTACGAGCAGTACTTC; cdr3_aa: CASSSAPGHNYEQYF; j_call: TRBJ2-7; clone_size: many; d_call: .; v_call: TRBV11-2
cdr3_nt: TGTGCCAGCAGCTTAGAGGGGTGGAGGGGGTACACTGAAGCTTTCTTT; cdr3_aa: CASSLEGWRGYTEAFF; j_call: TRBJ1-1; clone_size: few; d_call: .; v_call: TRBV7-2
cdr3_nt: TGTGCCAGCAGCCAAAAGGGGGGGAAAGAGACCCAGTACTTC; cdr3_aa: CASSQKGGKETQYF; j_call: TRBJ2-5; clone_size: many; d_call: .; v_call: TRBV3-1
cdr3_nt: TGCAGTGCTTACAAGCCGGGCACCGGGGAGCTGTTTTTT; cdr3_aa: CSAYKPGTGELFF; j_call: TRBJ2-2; clone_size: many; d_call: .; v_call: TRBV20-1
cdr3_nt: TGTGCCAGTAGTCTTCCAAACAGGGGACTTAATCAGCCCCAGCATTTT; cdr3_aa: CASSLPNRGLNQPQHF; j_call: TRBJ1-5; clone_size: many; d_call: TRBD1; v_call: TRBV19
cdr3_nt: TGTGCCAGCAGTCCCGGTTTCGGCACAGATACGCAGTATTTT; cdr3_aa: CASSPGFGTDTQYF; j_call: TRBJ2-3; clone_size: many; d_call: .; v_call: TRBV2
cdr3_nt: TGTGCCAGCAGTCACCTAGCGGGAGGCCACGAGCAGTACTTC; cdr3_aa: CASSHLAGGHEQYF; j_call: TRBJ2-7; clone_size: many; d_call: TRBD2; v_call: TRBV6-4